This T cell receptor (beta chain) stems from a study of blood T cell repertoires in COVID-19. In the authors' methods: Estimates of nucleated cell counts were drawn from the amplification of reference gene primers. The method was immunoSEQ multiplex PCR; TCRdb's version includes in-frame clones alone and lacks a portion of them. D and trimming come from the DNA, and the V and J calls and clone size come from that table. The top ten clones hold more than 1.4% of a sample with 250,000 to 350,000 clones, approximately 84% of them seen once. The sequence was collected from a human donor with COVID-19, enrolled during active disease. The donor label of this sample is uncertain. The sample comprised peripheral blood.

In DNA, the CDR3 is TGTGCTAGTGGTTTGGGAGTAAAAACTGAAGCTTTCTTT. Amino acids: CASGLGVKTEAFF. The chain links TRBV12-5 to TRBJ1-1; D unresolved. Germline values: CDR1 LGHNT, CDR2 FRNRAP. V lost 1 base to trimming and J lost 5 bases, with 8 bases between them. This CDR3 has 13 amino acids.